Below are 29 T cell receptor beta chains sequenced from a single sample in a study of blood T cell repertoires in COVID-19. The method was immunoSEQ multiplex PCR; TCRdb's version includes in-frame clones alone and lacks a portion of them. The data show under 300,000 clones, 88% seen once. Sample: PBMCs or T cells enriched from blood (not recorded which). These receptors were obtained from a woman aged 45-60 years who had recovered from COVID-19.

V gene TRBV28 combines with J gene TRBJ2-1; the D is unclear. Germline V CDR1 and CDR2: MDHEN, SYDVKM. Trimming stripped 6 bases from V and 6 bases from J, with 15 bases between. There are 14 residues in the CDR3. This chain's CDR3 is CASRPHSLFNEQFF. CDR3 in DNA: TGTGCCAGCAGACCCCATAGTCTTTTCAATGAGCAGTTCTTC.

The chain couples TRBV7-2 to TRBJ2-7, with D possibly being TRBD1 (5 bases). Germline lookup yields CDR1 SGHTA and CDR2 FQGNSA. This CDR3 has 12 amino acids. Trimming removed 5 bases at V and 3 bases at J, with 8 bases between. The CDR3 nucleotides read TGTGCCAGCAGCCTGGACAACTACGAGCAGTACTTC. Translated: CASSLDNYEQYF.

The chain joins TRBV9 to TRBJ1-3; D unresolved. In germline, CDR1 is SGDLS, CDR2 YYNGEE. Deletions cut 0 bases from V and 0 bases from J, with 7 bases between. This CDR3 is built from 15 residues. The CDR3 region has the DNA TGTGCCAGCAGCGTAGATTCACTCTCTGGAAACACCATATATTTT. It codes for CASSVDSLSGNTIYF. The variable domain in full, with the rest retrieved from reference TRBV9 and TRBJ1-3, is DSGVTQTPKHLITATGQRVTLRCSPRSGDLSVYWYQQSLDQGLQFLIQYYNGEERAKGNILERFSAQQFPDLHSELNLSSLELGDSALYFCASSVDSLSGNTIYFGEGSWLTVV.

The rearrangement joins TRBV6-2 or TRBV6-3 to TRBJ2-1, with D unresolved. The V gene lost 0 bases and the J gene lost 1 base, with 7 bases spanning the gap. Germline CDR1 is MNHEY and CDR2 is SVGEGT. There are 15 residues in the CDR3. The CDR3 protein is CASSYSPVSYNEQFF. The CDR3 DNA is TGTGCCAGCAGTTACTCGCCGGTATCCTACAATGAGCAGTTCTTC.

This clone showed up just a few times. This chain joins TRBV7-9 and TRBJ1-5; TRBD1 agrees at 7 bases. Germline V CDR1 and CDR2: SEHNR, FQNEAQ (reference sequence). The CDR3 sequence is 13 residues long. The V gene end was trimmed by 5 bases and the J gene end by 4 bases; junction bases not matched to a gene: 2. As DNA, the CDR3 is TGTGCCAGCAGCAAACAGGGGAATCAGCCCCAGCATTTT. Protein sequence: CASSKQGNQPQHF. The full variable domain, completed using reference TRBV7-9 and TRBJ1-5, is DTGVSQNPRHKITKRGQNVTFRCDPISEHNRLYWYRQTLGQGPEFLTYFQNEAQLEKSRLLSDRFSAERPKGSFSTLEIQRTEQGDSAMYLCASSKQGNQPQHFGDGTRLSIL.

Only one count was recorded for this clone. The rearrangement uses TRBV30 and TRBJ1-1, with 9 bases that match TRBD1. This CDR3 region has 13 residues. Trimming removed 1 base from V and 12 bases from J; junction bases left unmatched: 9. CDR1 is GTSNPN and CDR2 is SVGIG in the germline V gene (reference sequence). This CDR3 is CAWSEMTGGSSFF. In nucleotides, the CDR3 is TGTGCCTGGAGTGAGATGACAGGGGGATCGTCTTTCTTT.

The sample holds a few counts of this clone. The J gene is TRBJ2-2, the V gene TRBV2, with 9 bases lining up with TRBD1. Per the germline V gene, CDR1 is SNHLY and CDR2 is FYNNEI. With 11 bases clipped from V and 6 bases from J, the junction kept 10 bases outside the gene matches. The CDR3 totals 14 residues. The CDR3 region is CAPGDRDFSGELFF. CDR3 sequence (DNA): TGTGCCCCGGGGGACAGGGATTTTTCCGGGGAGCTGTTTTTT.

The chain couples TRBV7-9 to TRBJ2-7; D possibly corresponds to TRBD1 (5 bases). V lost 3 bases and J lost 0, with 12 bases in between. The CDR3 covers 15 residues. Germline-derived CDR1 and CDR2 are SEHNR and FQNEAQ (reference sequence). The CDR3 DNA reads TGTGCCAGCAGCTTCGGGCAGGGTCCCTCCTACGAGCAGTACTTC. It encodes CASSFGQGPSYEQYF.

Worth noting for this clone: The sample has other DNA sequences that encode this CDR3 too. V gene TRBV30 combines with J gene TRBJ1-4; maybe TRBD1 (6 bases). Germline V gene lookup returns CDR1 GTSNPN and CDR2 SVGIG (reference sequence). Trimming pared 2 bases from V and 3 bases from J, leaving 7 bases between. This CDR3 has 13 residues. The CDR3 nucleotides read TGTGCCTGGAGTAGGGGGTCTAATGAAAAACTGTTTTTT. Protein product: CAWSRGSNEKLFF.

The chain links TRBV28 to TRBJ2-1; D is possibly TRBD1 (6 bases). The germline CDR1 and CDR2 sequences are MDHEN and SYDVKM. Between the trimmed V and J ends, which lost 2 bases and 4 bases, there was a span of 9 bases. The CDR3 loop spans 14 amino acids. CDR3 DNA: TGTGCCAGCAGTTTACGGCAGGGGTACAATGAGCAGTTCTTC. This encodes CASSLRQGYNEQFF.

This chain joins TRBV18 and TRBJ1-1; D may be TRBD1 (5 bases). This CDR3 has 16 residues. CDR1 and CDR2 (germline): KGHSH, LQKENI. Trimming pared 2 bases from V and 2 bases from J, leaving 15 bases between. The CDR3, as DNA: TGTGCCAGCTCACCAGGATTCTGGGGGGATAACACTGAAGCTTTCTTT. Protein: CASSPGFWGDNTEAFF.

The CDR3 DNA sequence: TGTGCCAGCAGCTTCGGGGTCGGGCAGCCCCAGCATTTT. This codes for CASSFGVGQPQHF. The chain recombines TRBV7-3 with TRBJ1-5; D is unresolved. The CDR3 sequence is 13 residues long. Deletions cut 3 bases from V and 7 bases from J, with 10 bases between. Germline lookup yields CDR1 SGHTA and CDR2 FQGTGA.

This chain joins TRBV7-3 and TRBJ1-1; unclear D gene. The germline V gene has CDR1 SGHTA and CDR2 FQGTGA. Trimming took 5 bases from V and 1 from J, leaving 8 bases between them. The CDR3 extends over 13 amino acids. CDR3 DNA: TGTGCCAGCAGCGTCCGACAGAACACTGAAGCTTTCTTT. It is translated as CASSVRQNTEAFF.

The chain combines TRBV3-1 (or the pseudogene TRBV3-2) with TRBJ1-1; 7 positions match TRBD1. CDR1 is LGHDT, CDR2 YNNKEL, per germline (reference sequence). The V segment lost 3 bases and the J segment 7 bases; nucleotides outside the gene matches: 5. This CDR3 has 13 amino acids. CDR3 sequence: CASSHLGDSEAFF. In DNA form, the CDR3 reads TGTGCCAGCAGCCACCTAGGGGACAGTGAAGCTTTCTTT.

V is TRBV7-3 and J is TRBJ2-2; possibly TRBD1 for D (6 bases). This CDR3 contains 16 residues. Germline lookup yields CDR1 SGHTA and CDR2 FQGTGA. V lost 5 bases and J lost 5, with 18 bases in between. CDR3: CASSVDSQVSTGELFF. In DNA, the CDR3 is TGTGCCAGCAGCGTGGACAGTCAGGTGTCGACCGGGGAGCTGTTTTTT.

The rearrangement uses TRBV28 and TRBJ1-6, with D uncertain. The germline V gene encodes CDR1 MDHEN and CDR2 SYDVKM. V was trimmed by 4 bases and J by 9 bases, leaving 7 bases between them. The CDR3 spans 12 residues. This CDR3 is CASSSSVSPLHF. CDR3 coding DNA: TGTGCCAGCAGTTCCTCAGTTTCACCCCTCCACTTT.

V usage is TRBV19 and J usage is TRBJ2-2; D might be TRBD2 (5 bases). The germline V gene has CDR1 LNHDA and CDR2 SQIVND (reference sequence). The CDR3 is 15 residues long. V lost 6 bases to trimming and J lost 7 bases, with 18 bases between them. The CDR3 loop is CASRLGGPAVGELFF. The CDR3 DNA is TGTGCCAGTAGGTTAGGAGGTCCCGCTGTCGGGGAGCTGTTTTTT.

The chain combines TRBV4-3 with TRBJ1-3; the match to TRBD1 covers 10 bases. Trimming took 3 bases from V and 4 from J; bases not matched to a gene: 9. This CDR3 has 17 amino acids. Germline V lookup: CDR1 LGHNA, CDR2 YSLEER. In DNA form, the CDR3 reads TGCGCCAGCAGCCAGACCCGACAGGGGGCGCGGGGAAACACCATATATTTT. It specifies CASSQTRQGARGNTIYF.

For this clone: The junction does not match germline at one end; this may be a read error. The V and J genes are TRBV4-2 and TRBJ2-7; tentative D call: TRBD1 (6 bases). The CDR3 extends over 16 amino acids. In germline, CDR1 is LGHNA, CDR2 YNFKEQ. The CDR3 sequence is CASRQVGGDRSYEQYF. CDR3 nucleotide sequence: TGTGCCAGCAGACAAGTAGGTGGTGACAGGTCCTACGAGCAGTACTTC.

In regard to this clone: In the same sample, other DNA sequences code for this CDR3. For the CDR3, the DNA is TGTGCCAGCTCCCCCGGCGGGAACACCGGGGAGCTGTTTTTT. Protein product: CASSPGGNTGELFF. This chain links TRBV18 with TRBJ2-2; no firm D call. CDR3 length: 14 amino acids. The germline gives CDR1 KGHSH, CDR2 LQKENI. The V end lost 6 bases, the J end lost 1 base, and 9 bases lay between the germline ends.

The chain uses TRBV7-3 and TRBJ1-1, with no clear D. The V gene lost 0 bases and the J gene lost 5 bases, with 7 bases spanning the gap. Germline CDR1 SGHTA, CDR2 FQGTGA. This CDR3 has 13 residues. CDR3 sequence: CASSLTRWTEAFF. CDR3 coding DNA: TGTGCCAGCAGCTTAACGAGGTGGACTGAAGCTTTCTTT.

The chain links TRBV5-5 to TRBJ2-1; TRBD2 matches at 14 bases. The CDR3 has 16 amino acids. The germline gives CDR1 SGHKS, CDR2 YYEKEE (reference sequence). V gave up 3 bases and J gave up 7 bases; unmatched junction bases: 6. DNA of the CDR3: TGTGCCAGCAGCTCAGGGACTAGCGGGAGTAGAAATGAGCAGTTCTTC. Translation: CASSSGTSGSRNEQFF. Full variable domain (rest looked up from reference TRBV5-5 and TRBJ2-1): DAGVTQSPTHLIKTRGQQVTLRCSPISGHKSVSWYQQVLGQGPQFIFQYYEKEERGRGNFPDRFSARQFPNYSSELNVNALLLGDSALYLCASSSGTSGSRNEQFFGPGTRLTVL.

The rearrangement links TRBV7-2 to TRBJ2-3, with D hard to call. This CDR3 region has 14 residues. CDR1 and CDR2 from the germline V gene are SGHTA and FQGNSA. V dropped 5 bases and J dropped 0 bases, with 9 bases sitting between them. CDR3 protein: CASSALTSTDTQYF. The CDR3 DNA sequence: TGTGCCAGCAGCGCATTGACAAGCACAGATACGCAGTATTTT.

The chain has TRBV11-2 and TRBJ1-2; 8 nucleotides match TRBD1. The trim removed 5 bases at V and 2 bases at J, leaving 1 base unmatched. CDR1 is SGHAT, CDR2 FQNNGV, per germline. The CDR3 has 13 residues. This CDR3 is CASSGTGNYGYTF. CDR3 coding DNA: TGTGCCAGCAGCGGGACAGGAAACTATGGCTACACCTTC.

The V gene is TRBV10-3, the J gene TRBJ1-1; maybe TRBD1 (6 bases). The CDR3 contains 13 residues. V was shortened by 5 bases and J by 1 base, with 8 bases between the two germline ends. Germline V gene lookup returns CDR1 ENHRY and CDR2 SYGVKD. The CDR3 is CAISPDRNTEAFF. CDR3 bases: TGTGCCATCAGTCCGGACAGGAACACTGAAGCTTTCTTT.

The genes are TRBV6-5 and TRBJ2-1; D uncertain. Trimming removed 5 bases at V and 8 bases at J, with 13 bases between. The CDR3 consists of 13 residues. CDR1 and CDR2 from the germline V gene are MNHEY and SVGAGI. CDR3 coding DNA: TGTGCCAGCAGTCGGCCCCTGAGCGATGAGCAGTTCTTC. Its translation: CASSRPLSDEQFF.

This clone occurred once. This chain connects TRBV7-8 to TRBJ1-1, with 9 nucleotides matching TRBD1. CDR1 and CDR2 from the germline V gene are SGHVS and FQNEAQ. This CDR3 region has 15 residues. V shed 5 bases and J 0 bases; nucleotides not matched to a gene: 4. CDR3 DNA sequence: TGTGCCAGCAGCGTGGGACAGGGCTTGAACACTGAAGCTTTCTTT. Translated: CASSVGQGLNTEAFF.

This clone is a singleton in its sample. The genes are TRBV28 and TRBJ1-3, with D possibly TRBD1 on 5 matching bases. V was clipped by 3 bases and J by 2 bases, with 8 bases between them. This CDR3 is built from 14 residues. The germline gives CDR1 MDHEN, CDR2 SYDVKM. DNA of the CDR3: TGTGCCAGCAGTTTTAAGACAGCTGGAAACACCATATATTTT. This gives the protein CASSFKTAGNTIYF. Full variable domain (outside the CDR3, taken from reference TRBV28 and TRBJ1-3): DVKVTQSSRYLVKRTGEKVFLECVQDMDHENMFWYRQDPGLGLRLIYFSYDVKMKEKGDIPEGYSVSREKKERFSLILESASTNQTSMYLCASSFKTAGNTIYFGEGSWLTVV.

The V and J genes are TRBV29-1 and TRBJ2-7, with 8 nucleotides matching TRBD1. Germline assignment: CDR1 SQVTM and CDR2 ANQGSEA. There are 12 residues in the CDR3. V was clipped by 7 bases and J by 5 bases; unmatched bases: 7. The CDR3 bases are TGCAGCGCCGGACAGGGTCCCCACGAGCAGTACTTC. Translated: CSAGQGPHEQYF.